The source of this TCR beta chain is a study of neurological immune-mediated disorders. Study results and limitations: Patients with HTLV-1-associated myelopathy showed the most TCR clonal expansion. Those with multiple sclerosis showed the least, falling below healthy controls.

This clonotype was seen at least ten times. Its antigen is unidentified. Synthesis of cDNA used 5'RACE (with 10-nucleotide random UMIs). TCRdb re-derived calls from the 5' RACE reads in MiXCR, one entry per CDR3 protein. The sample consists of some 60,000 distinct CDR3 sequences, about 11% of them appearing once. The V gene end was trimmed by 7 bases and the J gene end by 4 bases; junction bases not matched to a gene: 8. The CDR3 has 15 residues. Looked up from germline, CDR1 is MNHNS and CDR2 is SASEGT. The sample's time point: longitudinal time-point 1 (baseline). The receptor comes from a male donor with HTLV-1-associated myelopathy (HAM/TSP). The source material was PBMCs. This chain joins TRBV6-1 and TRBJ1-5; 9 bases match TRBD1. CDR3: CASNSWGQGNQPQHF. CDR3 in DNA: TGTGCCAGCAATTCGTGGGGACAGGGTAATCAGCCCCAGCATTTT.